The 15 T cell receptor beta chains presented below share a single source sample, sequenced in a study of cytomegalovirus exposure and HLA in healthy donors. Sequencing was performed with immunoSEQ multiplex PCR; in TCRdb, only in-frame clones are kept and a portion is missing. The data hold some 170,000 clones, with around 86% observed a single time. Sequences were obtained from PBMCs. The source of these receptors is a man aged 30 to 39 in good health and CMV-seropositive.

The genes are TRBV27 and TRBJ2-7, with D possibly matching TRBD1 (6 bases). The V end was cut by 4 bases, the J end by 3 bases, with 10 bases between. Germline V CDR1 and CDR2: MNHEY, SMNVEV (reference sequence). CDR3 length equals 13 residues. The CDR3 here is CASSSRDNYEQYF. CDR3 DNA: TGTGCCAGCAGTTCCCGGGACAACTACGAGCAGTACTTC.

Comment on this clone: The junction differs from germline at one of its ends, possibly a read error. The V call is TRBV7-2, the J call TRBJ2-4; the match to TRBD2 covers 12 bases. There are 17 residues in the CDR3. CDR1 and CDR2 (germline): SGHTA, FQGNSA. CDR3 sequence: CASSLASGRAPKNIQYF. The CDR3 DNA reads as TGTGCCAGCAGTTTAGCTAGCGGGAGGGCCCCCAAAAACATTCAGTACTTC. The full variable domain, with the rest looked up from reference TRBV7-2 and TRBJ2-4, is GAGVSQSPSNKVTEKGKDVELRCDPISGHTALYWYRQSLGQGLEFLIYFQGNSAPDKSGLPSDRFSAERTGGSVSTLTIQRTQQEDSAVYLCASSLASGRAPKNIQYFGAGTRLSVL.

The CDR3 DNA follows: TGCGCCAGCAGCCGGGACAGGATGATAGCTTTCTTT. This encodes CASSRDRMIAFF. This chain links TRBV5-1 with TRBJ1-1, with 8 positions matching TRBD1. Germline CDR1 and CDR2: SGHRS and YFSETQ. The CDR3 is 12 amino acids. V lost 4 bases, J lost 10 bases, and 6 bases stayed unmatched.

J is TRBJ1-5 and V is TRBV6-6; TRBD1 matches at 7 bases. The ends lost 6 bases at V and 0 bases at J; junction bases unmatched: 8. Germline values: CDR1 MNHNY, CDR2 SVGAGI (reference sequence). CDR3 size: 16 residues. CDR3 DNA: TGTGCCAGCAGCCTACGACAGGGAAATAGCAATCAGCCCCAGCATTTT. Its translation is CASSLRQGNSNQPQHF.

The chain uses TRBV7-2 and TRBJ2-2; D ambiguous. This CDR3 comprises 13 residues. Germline CDR1 and CDR2: SGHTA and FQGNSA. V was trimmed by 0 bases and J by 7 bases, leaving 6 bases between them. This chain's CDR3 is CASSLARRGELFF. CDR3 DNA: TGTGCCAGCAGCTTAGCCCGCCGCGGGGAGCTGTTTTTT. The variable domain in full, with the rest retrieved from reference TRBV7-2 and TRBJ2-2, is GAGVSQSPSNKVTEKGKDVELRCDPISGHTALYWYRQSLGQGLEFLIYFQGNSAPDKSGLPSDRFSAERTGGSVSTLTIQRTQQEDSAVYLCASSLARRGELFFGEGSRLTVL.

The rearrangement links TRBV27 to TRBJ2-2; D may be TRBD1 (6 bases). V was clipped by 10 bases and J by 2 bases, with 26 bases between them. In germline, CDR1 is MNHEY, CDR2 SMNVEV (reference sequence). The CDR3 covers 18 residues. The CDR3 DNA follows: TGTGCCATACCCGGGACACTTCGACAAAACCGTAACACCGGGGAGCTGTTTTTT. It encodes CAIPGTLRQNRNTGELFF.

The J gene is TRBJ2-7, the V gene TRBV29-1; 7 nucleotides agree with TRBD2. Germline assignment: CDR1 SQVTM and CDR2 ANQGSEA. Trimming cost V 3 bases and J 3 bases; bases outside gene matches: 11. This CDR3 has 15 amino acids. Here the CDR3 DNA reads TGCAGCGTTGAGGGAGGGGCGGTAGAATTCTACGAGCAGTACTTC. Residues: CSVEGGAVEFYEQYF.

The chain carries TRBV5-1 and TRBJ1-5; D possibly corresponds to TRBD1 (5 bases). The germline CDR1 and CDR2 sequences are SGHRS and YFSETQ. Between the trimmed V and J ends, which lost 0 bases and 5 bases, there was a span of 12 bases. This CDR3 is 15 amino acids long. CDR3 bases: TGCGCCAGCAGCTTGGATGGGGGACGCCATCAGCCCCAGCATTTT. Translation: CASSLDGGRHQPQHF. Drawing the rest from reference TRBV5-1 and TRBJ1-5, the complete variable domain is KAGVTQTPRYLIKTRGQQVTLSCSPISGHRSVSWYQQTPGQGLQFLFEYFSETQRNKGNFPGRFSGRQFSNSRSEMNVSTLELGDSALYLCASSLDGGRHQPQHFGDGTRLSIL.

CDR3 loop: CASRDTGGTGELFF. DNA for the CDR3: TGTGCCAGCAGGGATACAGGGGGCACCGGGGAGCTGTTTTTT. This chain links TRBV2 with TRBJ2-2; 8 bases map to TRBD1. This CDR3 region has 14 residues. CDR1 is SNHLY and CDR2 is FYNNEI in the germline V gene. With V trimmed by 6 bases and J by 4 bases, 4 bases remained unmatched.

V is TRBV27 and J is TRBJ2-1; D not certain. The CDR3 has 14 residues. The germline gives CDR1 MNHEY, CDR2 SMNVEV (reference sequence). Trimming cost V 3 bases and J 5 bases, with 11 bases left between them. CDR3 protein: CASSFIGGDNEQFF. CDR3 sequence (DNA): TGTGCCAGCAGTTTTATCGGCGGAGACAATGAGCAGTTCTTC.

The chain is built from TRBV28 and TRBJ1-2, with a tentative D call TRBD1 (5 bases). V shed 6 bases and J shed 8 bases, with 19 bases lying between them. Germline CDR1 reads MDHEN; CDR2 reads SYDVKM. CDR3 length: 14 amino acids. CDR3: CASSTLQGRRGYTF. CDR3 in DNA: TGTGCCAGCAGCACGCTCCAGGGACGGAGGGGCTACACCTTC.

The rearrangement joins TRBV15 to TRBJ1-5; D is undetermined. The V end lost 3 bases, the J end lost 5 bases, and 11 bases lay between the germline ends. The CDR3 runs 14 residues. CDR1 and CDR2 (germline): LNHNV, YYDKDF (reference sequence). This CDR3 is CATSSETPHQPQHF. The CDR3 DNA reads TGTGCCACCAGCAGTGAGACACCTCATCAGCCCCAGCATTTT.

The chain uses TRBV5-1 and TRBJ1-6, with 7 bases that match TRBD1. Germline assignment: CDR1 SGHRS and CDR2 YFSETQ. The CDR3 extends over 16 amino acids. The trim removed 0 bases at V and 9 bases at J, leaving 9 bases unmatched. The CDR3, as DNA: TGCGCCAGCAGCTTGGTACCGGGCAGGGACAGTTCACCCCTCCACTTT. It yields the protein CASSLVPGRDSSPLHF.

This sequence joins TRBV27 and TRBJ1-1, with a tentative D call TRBD1 (5 bases). The CDR3 sequence is 14 residues long. With 6 bases removed from V and 4 bases from J, the gap between germline ends came to 15 bases. The germline gives CDR1 MNHEY, CDR2 SMNVEV (reference sequence). The DNA of the CDR3 is TGTGCCAGCAGAATAACAAGGGGTGGCACTGAAGCTTTCTTT. Residues: CASRITRGGTEAFF.

This chain joins TRBV4-3 and TRBJ1-2; 9 nucleotides match TRBD1. Germline V gives CDR1 LGHNA, CDR2 YSLEER. CDR3 size: 15 residues. V lost 4 bases, J lost 8 bases, and 11 bases stayed unmatched. CDR3 nucleotides: TGCGCCAGCAGCCCTGGGACAGGGCGATTTGGGGGCTACACCTTC. This codes for CASSPGTGRFGGYTF.